One and the same sample provided the 20 T cell receptor beta chains below, sequenced in a study of blood T cell repertoires in COVID-19. The protocol was immunoSEQ multiplex PCR, while the TCRdb copy is restricted to in-frame clones and leaves out a portion. The table lists 240,000 or so clones, around 80% of them singletons. The source material was peripheral blood. The receptors were gathered from a woman older than 75 with acute or convalescent COVID-19.

The rearrangement joins TRBV5-1 to TRBJ2-6, with TRBD2 matching over 10 bases. The CDR3 spans 17 residues. The germline gives CDR1 SGHRS, CDR2 YFSETQ. Germline trimming cut 1 base from V and 0 bases from J; bases unmatched to any gene: 1. The CDR3 here is CASSLTSGASGANVLTF. The DNA for the CDR3 is TGCGCCAGCAGCTTGACTAGCGGGGCCTCTGGGGCCAACGTCCTGACTTTC. The variable domain in full, with the rest retrieved from reference TRBV5-1 and TRBJ2-6, is KAGVTQTPRYLIKTRGQQVTLSCSPISGHRSVSWYQQTPGQGLQFLFEYFSETQRNKGNFPGRFSGRQFSNSRSEMNVSTLELGDSALYLCASSLTSGASGANVLTFGAGSRLTVL.

This CDR3 reads CASSLLAGQGEAFF. As DNA, the CDR3 is TGTGCCAGCAGCTTACTGGCGGGACAGGGTGAAGCTTTCTTT. The chain carries TRBV7-6 and TRBJ1-1, with 9 bases fitting TRBD1. There are 14 residues in the CDR3. After removal of 2 bases from V and 7 bases from J, the junction contained 5 bases not matched to a gene. Germline CDR1 SGHVS, CDR2 FNYEAQ.

The chain uses TRBV6-1 and TRBJ1-1; TRBD1 is a possible D gene (5 bases). This CDR3 contains 16 residues. With 1 base removed from V and 2 bases from J, the gap between germline ends came to 14 bases. Germline V lookup: CDR1 MNHNS, CDR2 SASEGT. The CDR3 bases are TGTGCCAGCAGTGAAGGCTTGGGCAGGGTAAACACTGAAGCTTTCTTT. Its protein is CASSEGLGRVNTEAFF.

This chain links TRBV30 with TRBJ1-1; D is uncertain. V was shortened by 2 bases and J by 5 bases, with 12 bases between the two germline ends. Germline CDR1 and CDR2: GTSNPN and SVGIG (reference sequence). The CDR3 loop spans 13 amino acids. CDR3 sequence reads: CAWSQGRVTEAFF. The CDR3 DNA reads as TGTGCCTGGAGTCAAGGCCGGGTGACTGAAGCTTTCTTT.

The rearrangement links TRBV7-9 to TRBJ2-7, with 10 bases matching TRBD1. Trimming cost V 0 bases and J 4 bases; bases outside gene matches: 3. The germline V gene has CDR1 SEHNR and CDR2 FQNEAQ (reference sequence). The CDR3 covers 15 residues. In nucleotides, the CDR3 is TGTGCCAGCAGCTTAGCTGGGGACAGGGGTTACGAGCAGTACTTC. It codes for CASSLAGDRGYEQYF.

The genes are TRBV5-8 and TRBJ1-1; perhaps TRBD1 as D (6 bases). The germline V gene has CDR1 SGHTS and CDR2 YDEGEE. The V end was cut by 0 bases, the J end by 1 base, with 13 bases between. This CDR3 region has 16 residues. The CDR3: CASSLASPGQNTEAFF. Written as DNA, the CDR3 is TGTGCCAGCAGCTTGGCCTCCCCGGGACAGAACACTGAAGCTTTCTTT.

The genes are TRBV6-5 and TRBJ1-1, with 9 positions matching TRBD1. With V trimmed by 1 base and J by 10 bases, 7 bases remained unmatched. The CDR3 is 14 amino acids. Germline lookup yields CDR1 MNHEY and CDR2 SVGAGI. The CDR3 region is CASSYLQTGQGAFF. CDR3 DNA sequence: TGTGCCAGCAGTTACTTACAAACGGGACAGGGAGCTTTCTTT.

This rearrangement joins TRBV28 to TRBJ2-1; 9 positions match TRBD2. V shed 6 bases, J shed 6 bases, and the junction held 9 bases outside the gene matches. The CDR3 runs 15 residues. Germline V CDR1 and CDR2: MDHEN, SYDVKM. CDR3 bases: TGTGCCAGCAGCGTAGCGGGAGAGTTGTCCAATGAGCAGTTCTTC. Amino acids: CASSVAGELSNEQFF.

In its sample, this clone was seen once. V usage is TRBV27 and J usage is TRBJ1-2; TRBD1 is a possible D gene (6 bases). The CDR3 has 13 residues. V gave up 6 bases and J gave up 6 bases, with 14 bases separating them. Germline loops: CDR1 MNHEY, CDR2 SMNVEV (reference sequence). Written as DNA, the CDR3 is TGTGCCAGCAGGAACAGGGATCGGGATGGCTACACCTTC. Its translation is CASRNRDRDGYTF.

The chain links TRBV19 to TRBJ2-2, with 9 bases fitting TRBD1. CDR1 is LNHDA, CDR2 SQIVND, per germline (reference sequence). The CDR3 contains 16 residues. With 7 bases clipped from V and 5 bases from J, the junction kept 11 bases outside the gene matches. The CDR3 loop is CASTALGTGRTGELFF. CDR3 DNA: TGTGCCAGTACCGCCCTCGGGACAGGGAGGACCGGGGAGCTGTTTTTT.

The rearrangement uses TRBV2 and TRBJ1-5, with D unclear. V was clipped by 2 bases and J by 1 base, with 3 bases between them. CDR1 is SNHLY and CDR2 is FYNNEI in the germline V gene. The CDR3 spans 13 residues. The CDR3, as DNA: TGTGCCAGCAGTGAACGGAGCAATCAGCCCCAGCATTTT. It is translated as CASSERSNQPQHF.

The rearrangement uses TRBV5-6 and TRBJ1-1; 7 positions match TRBD1. CDR3 length: 17 amino acids. The V gene's germline CDR1 is SGHDT and CDR2 YYEEEE. The junction had 10 bases not matched to a gene; V was cut back by 1 base and J by 1 base. CDR3 nucleotides: TGTGCCAGCAGCTTGTCGGTCAGGGGGACTTCGAACACTGAAGCTTTCTTT. Translated, it gives CASSLSVRGTSNTEAFF. Based on the CDR3 plus reference TRBV5-6 and TRBJ1-1, the full variable domain is DAGVTQSPTHLIKTRGQQVTLRCSPKSGHDTVSWYQQALGQGPQFIFQYYEEEERQRGNFPDRFSGHQFPNYSSELNVNALLLGDSALYLCASSLSVRGTSNTEAFFGQGTRLTVV.

This sequence joins TRBV12-3 or TRBV12-4 and TRBJ2-2; D is unclear. Between the trimmed V and J ends, which lost 8 bases and 1 base, there was a span of 8 bases. The CDR3 is 13 residues long. This CDR3 is CASEDRNTGELFF. The CDR3 DNA sequence: TGTGCCAGCGAAGATAGGAACACCGGGGAGCTGTTTTTT.

The genes are TRBV5-6 and TRBJ1-5, with 10 bases matching TRBD1. Germline V CDR1 and CDR2: SGHDT, YYEEEE. The CDR3 runs to 14 residues. V gave up 1 base and J gave up 13 bases; unmatched junction bases: 8. CDR3 in amino acids: CASSLWDRGPSQHF. The CDR3 DNA reads TGTGCCAGCAGCTTGTGGGACAGGGGACCTAGTCAGCATTTT.

This clone was observed a handful of times. J is TRBJ2-2 and V is TRBV11-2; 8 bases line up with TRBD2. Trimming cost V 5 bases and J 9 bases; bases outside gene matches: 11. The CDR3 is 15 amino acids. CDR1 is SGHAT, CDR2 FQNNGV, per germline. The CDR3 protein is CASSHLIRGGRELFF. The DNA of the CDR3 is TGTGCCAGCAGCCATTTAATCCGGGGGGGCCGGGAGCTGTTTTTT.

On this clone itself: One end of the junction is discordant with germline, which a read error may explain. The chain recombines TRBV4-1 with TRBJ1-2, with D unclear. Germline V CDR1 and CDR2: MGHRA, YSYEKL. CDR3 size: 14 residues. The CDR3 DNA is TGCGCCAGCAGCCAAGAATCTGGTAACTATGGCCACACCTTC. Translating it yields CASSQESGNYGHTF.

The genes are TRBV7-9 and TRBJ2-5, with 9 nucleotides matching TRBD2. The CDR3 is made up of 16 amino acids. The germline V gene encodes CDR1 SEHNR and CDR2 FQNEAQ (reference sequence). The V gene end was trimmed by 1 base and the J gene end by 1 base; junction bases not matched to a gene: 4. The CDR3 here is CASSLVLRGGQETQYF. The CDR3, as DNA: TGTGCCAGCAGCTTAGTGTTGCGGGGGGGCCAAGAGACCCAGTACTTC.

The rearrangement uses TRBV7-2 and TRBJ2-7; D uncertain. The CDR3 runs 15 residues. Germline V gene lookup returns CDR1 SGHTA and CDR2 FQGNSA. Trimming pared 1 base from V and 2 bases from J, leaving 12 bases between. CDR3 nucleotides: TGTGCCAGCAGCTTAGGGCCACTATCGACCTACGAGCAGTACTTC. Amino acids: CASSLGPLSTYEQYF.

This clone was seen a handful of times. The same CDR3 arises from other DNA sequences in this sample as well. The chain combines TRBV18 with TRBJ1-4, with D possibly matching TRBD1 (5 bases). Germline CDR1 reads KGHSH; CDR2 reads LQKENI. V was cut by 2 bases and J by 7 bases, with 5 bases left in between. The CDR3 has 12 amino acids. The CDR3 loop is CASSPRGEKLFF. CDR3 sequence (DNA): TGTGCCAGCTCACCAAGGGGTGAAAAACTGTTTTTT.

V gene TRBV2 combines with J gene TRBJ2-5; 10 nucleotides line up with TRBD2. With V trimmed by 7 bases and J by 4 bases, 9 bases remained unmatched. The CDR3 is 15 amino acids. Germline values: CDR1 SNHLY, CDR2 FYNNEI. CDR3 DNA sequence: TGTGCCAGCAACACCGGGGTAGCGGGAGGAGAGACCCAGTACTTC. It specifies CASNTGVAGGETQYF.